The sequence of this T cell receptor (beta chain) was determined in a study of ipilimumab plus nivolumab after autologous stem cell transplantation. The overall study: The DLBCL group included primary refractory and relapsed cases.

Germline V CDR1 and CDR2: SEHNR, FQNEAQ (reference sequence). There are 16 residues in the CDR3. Regarding this clone: An end of the junction does not agree with germline; a read error may underlie this.

This table comes from immunoSEQ multiplex PCR, and its TCRdb copy is limited to in-frame clones, with some not included. The sample has about 83,000 clones; over 80% are singletons. The TCR was taken from a male donor with diffuse large B-cell lymphoma. The gene calls are TRBV7-9 and TRBJ1-2; D is possibly TRBD1 (5 bases). The starting material was PBMCs, obtained in a trial of ipilimumab plus nivolumab as post-transplant consolidation. For the CDR3, the DNA is TGTGCCAGCAGCTCTCGGGACGTCTCCACTAACGATGGCTACACCTTC. This gives the protein CASSSRDVSTNDGYTF.